This TCR beta chain was sequenced for a study of blood T cell repertoires in COVID-19. Study summary: Collection of acute and convalescent COVID-19 samples took place in the United States, Italy and Spain. Sources were T cells, B-cell-depleted T cells, or PBMCs; the material itself was cDNA or gDNA.

This clone was picked up one time. Germline loops: CDR1 SGHDT, CDR2 YYEEEE. Between the trimmed V and J ends, which lost 4 bases and 8 bases, there was a span of 18 bases. The CDR3 loop spans 14 amino acids. Original data processing: By means of reference gene primer amplification, nucleated cell counts were estimated. Libraries were prepared by immunoSEQ multiplex PCR; TCRdb keeps only in-frame clonotypes and omits some of them. V and J calls and clone size are given by that table; D and trimming were obtained from the DNA. The table shows 25,000 to 35,000 clones, with roughly 85% occurring only once.

The sequenced material came from peripheral blood. This TCR came from a man older than 75 with active COVID-19. The chain is built from TRBV5-6 and TRBJ1-2, with D unresolved. The CDR3 region has the DNA TGTGCCAGCAGCCCAAATACGGGATTCGGGGGCTACACCTTC. It yields the protein CASSPNTGFGGYTF.